This T cell receptor beta chain was recorded in a study of cytomegalovirus exposure and HLA in healthy donors. In the study overall: Inside one of the first data releases sat 75 million to 100 million unique TCRs taken from HLA-typed donors. Study-level findings and limits: Indistinguishable V segments, including TRBV6-2 and TRBV6-3, were excluded. Productive rates of about 87% or about 30% were seen for most TCR beta V segments in an earlier analysis. A later analysis found common viral pathogens apparently linked to several of the most significant clusters.

60 Vbeta and 13 Jbeta primers were used in PCR. TCRdb's copy holds only in-frame clones and misses some; the assay was immunoSEQ multiplex PCR. Here the sample spans roughly 160,000 clones, 80% to 90% being singletons. Germline V lookup: CDR1 LNHDA, CDR2 SQIVND (reference sequence). Trimming stripped 10 bases from V and 3 bases from J, with 16 bases between. The CDR3 is made up of 14 amino acids. Notes on this clone: As yet, its antigen is unknown.

This chain uses TRBV19 with TRBJ2-1, with TRBD1 as a possible D gene (6 bases). The sample comprised PBMCs. This receptor was obtained from a male donor in good health and CMV-seronegative. In DNA form, the CDR3 reads TGTGCCACCTCAAATGGGGGCGGCTACAATGAGCAGTTCTTC. Its protein product is CATSNGGGYNEQFF.